Listed below are T cell receptor beta chains from one sample, sequenced in a study of T cell changes during pregnancy in multiple sclerosis. Sequenced by immunoSEQ multiplex PCR; TCRdb stores in-frame clones only, minus some. This table has around 130,000 clones, 93% appearing once. Sequenced here: peripheral blood, sampled before pregnancy. The receptors were gathered from a female donor with multiple sclerosis, enrolled in a pregnancy study. The CDR3 runs from the conserved cysteine through the conserved F or W. Fields, in order: D gene, J gene, V gene, clone size, CDR3 protein, CDR3 DNA. The D gene is left open where the match is weak. Where a row states a size, it is once, few, many or the class of an expanded clone; other rows omit it.

d_call: NA
j_call: TRBJ2-5
v_call: TRBV4-1
clone_size: NA
cdr3_aa: CASSQGTGETQYF
cdr3_nt: TGCGCCAGCAGCCAAGGGACTGGGGAGACCCAGTACTTC

d_call: TRBD1
j_call: TRBJ2-6
v_call: TRBV6-6
clone_size: few
cdr3_aa: CASSRTGDGGANVLTF
cdr3_nt: TGTGCCAGCAGTAGGACAGGGGATGGAGGGGCCAACGTCCTGACTTTC

d_call: NA
j_call: TRBJ2-5
v_call: TRBV20-1
clone_size: NA
cdr3_aa: CSATVQETQYF
cdr3_nt: TGCAGTGCTACGGTCCAAGAGACCCAGTACTTC

d_call: NA
j_call: TRBJ1-2
v_call: TRBV4-2
clone_size: NA
cdr3_aa: CASSQDTGGRVNGYTF
cdr3_nt: TGTGCCAGCAGCCAAGATACCGGGGGGCGAGTAAATGGCTACACCTTC

d_call: NA
j_call: TRBJ1-5
v_call: TRBV19
clone_size: NA
cdr3_aa: CASSTGISNQPQHF
cdr3_nt: TGTGCCAGTAGCACAGGGATTAGCAATCAGCCCCAGCATTTT

d_call: NA
j_call: TRBJ1-3
v_call: TRBV7-2
clone_size: NA
cdr3_aa: CASSLGLFGNTIYF
cdr3_nt: TGTGCCAGCAGCTTGGGACTTTTTGGAAACACCATATATTTT

d_call: TRBD1
j_call: TRBJ2-3
v_call: TRBV11-3
clone_size: NA
cdr3_aa: CASSLVTGGADTQYF
cdr3_nt: TGTGCCAGCAGCTTAGTCACAGGGGGCGCAGATACGCAGTATTTT

d_call: NA
j_call: TRBJ1-2
v_call: TRBV19
clone_size: NA
cdr3_aa: CASSRGSDYGYTF
cdr3_nt: TGTGCCAGTAGTCGGGGGTCGGACTATGGCTACACCTTC

d_call: NA
j_call: TRBJ1-3
v_call: TRBV5-1
clone_size: NA
cdr3_aa: CASSLGGGENTIYF
cdr3_nt: TGCGCCAGCAGCTTGGGCGGAGGGGAAAACACCATATATTTT

d_call: NA
j_call: TRBJ1-1
v_call: TRBV6-5
clone_size: NA
cdr3_aa: CASSYRRDGNTEAFF
cdr3_nt: TGTGCCAGCAGTTACCGGAGGGACGGGAACACTGAAGCTTTCTTT

d_call: NA
j_call: TRBJ1-1
v_call: TRBV4-2
clone_size: NA
cdr3_aa: CASSQEDTLNTEAFF
cdr3_nt: TGTGCCAGCAGCCAAGAGGACACATTGAACACTGAAGCTTTCTTT

d_call: NA
j_call: TRBJ2-1
v_call: TRBV4-1
clone_size: NA
cdr3_aa: CASSQEYRDNEQFF
cdr3_nt: TGCGCCAGCAGCCAAGAGTACAGGGACAATGAGCAGTTCTTC

d_call: NA
j_call: TRBJ1-5
v_call: TRBV19
clone_size: NA
cdr3_aa: CASSITPEQPQHF
cdr3_nt: TGTGCCAGTAGTATAACCCCAGAACAGCCCCAGCATTTT

d_call: NA
j_call: TRBJ2-7
v_call: TRBV11-2
clone_size: NA
cdr3_aa: CASSPRRVGSYEQYF
cdr3_nt: TGTGCCAGCAGCCCGAGGAGGGTAGGAAGCTACGAGCAGTACTTC

d_call: TRBD2
j_call: TRBJ2-3
v_call: TRBV19
clone_size: NA
cdr3_aa: CASKSGGAVDTQYF
cdr3_nt: TGTGCCAGTAAGAGCGGGGGGGCCGTCGATACGCAGTATTTT

d_call: NA
j_call: TRBJ1-3
v_call: TRBV7-2
clone_size: NA
cdr3_aa: CASTVGGNKNTIYF
cdr3_nt: TGTGCCTCCACAGTCGGGGGGAATAAGAACACCATATATTTT

d_call: TRBD1
j_call: TRBJ1-5
v_call: TRBV6-6
clone_size: NA
cdr3_aa: CASRDRAGNQPQHF
cdr3_nt: TGTGCCAGCAGGGACAGGGCCGGTAATCAGCCCCAGCATTTT

d_call: NA
j_call: TRBJ2-7
v_call: TRBV5-1
clone_size: NA
cdr3_aa: CASSPGVRAPYEQYF
cdr3_nt: TGCGCCAGCAGCCCCGGGGTGCGGGCGCCCTACGAGCAGTACTTC

d_call: TRBD2
j_call: TRBJ2-2
v_call: TRBV10-1
clone_size: NA
cdr3_aa: CASSDPSGGNTGELFF
cdr3_nt: TGCGCCAGCAGTGACCCTAGCGGGGGGAACACCGGGGAGCTGTTTTTT

d_call: NA
j_call: TRBJ2-2
v_call: TRBV7-3
clone_size: once
cdr3_aa: CASSLTGLLNTGELFF
cdr3_nt: TGTGCCAGCAGCTTAACTGGACTTCTGAACACCGGGGAGCTGTTTTTT

d_call: NA
j_call: TRBJ2-1
v_call: TRBV12-5
clone_size: NA
cdr3_aa: CASGLLRTGRVNEQFF
cdr3_nt: TGTGCTAGTGGTTTGCTCCGGACAGGGAGGGTAAATGAGCAGTTCTTC

d_call: TRBD2
j_call: TRBJ2-3
v_call: TRBV10-3
clone_size: NA
cdr3_aa: CAISGRAPDTQYF
cdr3_nt: TGTGCCATCAGCGGGAGGGCCCCAGATACGCAGTATTTT

d_call: TRBD2
j_call: TRBJ2-5
v_call: TRBV11-1
clone_size: NA
cdr3_aa: CASSPEDGRGETQYF
cdr3_nt: TGTGCCAGCAGCCCAGAGGACGGGCGGGGGGAGACCCAGTACTTC

d_call: TRBD1
j_call: TRBJ1-1
v_call: TRBV7-9
clone_size: NA
cdr3_aa: CASSSPDRGRRMNTEAFF
cdr3_nt: TGTGCCAGCAGCTCCCCAGACAGGGGGCGAAGGATGAACACTGAAGCTTTCTTT

d_call: NA
j_call: TRBJ1-3
v_call: TRBV30
clone_size: NA
cdr3_aa: CAWSVQISGNTIYF
cdr3_nt: TGTGCCTGGAGTGTCCAGATCTCTGGAAACACCATATATTTT

d_call: TRBD1
j_call: TRBJ2-3
v_call: TRBV10-3
clone_size: NA
cdr3_aa: CAISPDRERTDTQYF
cdr3_nt: TGTGCCATCAGTCCAGACAGGGAACGGACAGATACGCAGTATTTT

d_call: TRBD1
j_call: TRBJ1-1
v_call: TRBV2
clone_size: once
cdr3_aa: CASSLRGWNTEAFF
cdr3_nt: TGTGCCAGCAGTCTCAGGGGGTGGAACACTGAAGCTTTCTTT

d_call: TRBD1
j_call: TRBJ1-1
v_call: TRBV6-1
clone_size: NA
cdr3_aa: CASPGTGLVAEAFF
cdr3_nt: TGTGCCAGCCCCGGGACAGGGTTGGTGGCTGAAGCTTTCTTT

d_call: TRBD2
j_call: TRBJ2-1
v_call: TRBV5-1
clone_size: NA
cdr3_aa: CASSIPGGYYNEQFF
cdr3_nt: TGCGCCAGCAGCATACCGGGGGGATACTACAATGAGCAGTTCTTC

d_call: NA
j_call: TRBJ2-6
v_call: TRBV7-3
clone_size: NA
cdr3_aa: CASSSHSGANVLTF
cdr3_nt: TGTGCCAGCAGCTCCCATTCTGGGGCCAACGTCCTGACTTTC

d_call: NA
j_call: TRBJ2-5
v_call: TRBV11-1
clone_size: once
cdr3_aa: CASSLNRVLETQYF
cdr3_nt: TGTGCCAGCAGCCTAAACAGGGTTTTGGAGACCCAGTACTTC

d_call: TRBD2
j_call: TRBJ2-5
v_call: TRBV19
clone_size: NA
cdr3_aa: CASSPNVASGSLGTRTQYF
cdr3_nt: TGTGCCAGTAGTCCCAACGTGGCTAGCGGGAGTCTTGGCACCAGGACCCAGTACTTC

d_call: NA
j_call: TRBJ1-3
v_call: TRBV6-1
clone_size: NA
cdr3_aa: CASSEEGQLLTGNTIYF
cdr3_nt: TGTGCCAGCAGTGAAGAGGGGCAGTTGCTGACTGGAAACACCATATATTTT

d_call: NA
j_call: TRBJ2-7
v_call: TRBV5-1
clone_size: NA
cdr3_aa: CASSLGGSNSYEQYF
cdr3_nt: TGCGCCAGCAGCTTGGGAGGGAGTAACTCCTACGAGCAGTACTTC

d_call: TRBD1
j_call: TRBJ1-1
v_call: TRBV18
clone_size: NA
cdr3_aa: CASSQDRGANTEAFF
cdr3_nt: TGTGCCAGCTCCCAGGACAGGGGAGCGAACACTGAAGCTTTCTTT

d_call: TRBD2
j_call: TRBJ2-4
v_call: TRBV7-2
clone_size: NA
cdr3_aa: CASSFAGGRSKNIQYF
cdr3_nt: TGTGCCAGCAGCTTCGCGGGAGGGAGGTCCAAAAACATTCAGTACTTC

d_call: NA
j_call: TRBJ1-2
v_call: TRBV30
clone_size: NA
cdr3_aa: CAWSVLSGNGYTF
cdr3_nt: TGTGCCTGGAGTGTACTATCCGGGAATGGCTACACCTTC

d_call: NA
j_call: TRBJ2-7
v_call: TRBV27
clone_size: NA
cdr3_aa: CASSFRPVSYEQYF
cdr3_nt: TGTGCCAGCAGTTTTCGCCCAGTATCCTACGAGCAGTACTTC

d_call: TRBD2
j_call: TRBJ2-5
v_call: TRBV18
clone_size: NA
cdr3_aa: CASSQRTSGIKTQYF
cdr3_nt: TGTGCCAGCTCACAGAGGACTAGCGGGATTAAGACCCAGTACTTC

d_call: NA
j_call: TRBJ1-6
v_call: TRBV6-1
clone_size: NA
cdr3_aa: CASSDDSVSPLHF
cdr3_nt: TGTGCCAGCAGTGATGACAGTGTCTCACCCCTCCACTTT

d_call: TRBD1
j_call: TRBJ1-5
v_call: TRBV19
clone_size: NA
cdr3_aa: CASLGDRYYNQPQHF
cdr3_nt: TGTGCCAGCTTGGGGGACAGGTACTACAATCAGCCCCAGCATTTT

d_call: NA
j_call: TRBJ2-2
v_call: TRBV7-6
clone_size: NA
cdr3_aa: CASSLLLTGELFF
cdr3_nt: TGTGCCAGCAGCTTACTTTTAACCGGGGAGCTGTTTTTT

d_call: NA
j_call: TRBJ1-2
v_call: TRBV6-1
clone_size: NA
cdr3_aa: CASSEAPRRGYTF
cdr3_nt: TGTGCCAGCAGTGAAGCTCCGAGGAGGGGCTACACCTTC

d_call: TRBD1
j_call: TRBJ2-1
v_call: TRBV6-1
clone_size: few
cdr3_aa: CASSEAPGGSYNEQFF
cdr3_nt: TGTGCCAGCAGTGAAGCACCAGGGGGCTCCTACAATGAGCAGTTCTTC

d_call: TRBD1
j_call: TRBJ1-5
v_call: TRBV5-6
clone_size: once
cdr3_aa: CASSFTGGTSNQPQHF
cdr3_nt: TGTGCCAGCAGCTTTACAGGGGGCACTAGCAATCAGCCCCAGCATTTT

d_call: NA
j_call: TRBJ1-1
v_call: TRBV10-3
clone_size: NA
cdr3_aa: CAISPGNTEAFF
cdr3_nt: TGTGCCATCAGTCCGGGGAACACTGAAGCTTTCTTT

d_call: TRBD1
j_call: TRBJ1-4
v_call: TRBV30
clone_size: NA
cdr3_aa: CAWNQGVSNEKLFF
cdr3_nt: TGTGCCTGGAACCAGGGGGTGTCTAATGAAAAACTGTTTTTT

d_call: NA
j_call: TRBJ1-1
v_call: TRBV2
clone_size: NA
cdr3_aa: CASSEAGERAFF
cdr3_nt: TGTGCCAGCAGTGAAGCGGGCGAGCGGGCTTTCTTT

d_call: TRBD1
j_call: TRBJ1-4
v_call: TRBV6-1
clone_size: few
cdr3_aa: CASRAGQGNEKLFF
cdr3_nt: TGTGCCAGCAGGGCGGGACAGGGTAATGAAAAACTGTTTTTT

d_call: NA
j_call: TRBJ1-2
v_call: TRBV7-3
clone_size: NA
cdr3_aa: CASSVNGGGDYGYTF
cdr3_nt: TGTGCCAGCAGCGTCAATGGAGGGGGGGACTATGGCTACACCTTC

d_call: TRBD1
j_call: TRBJ1-4
v_call: TRBV2
clone_size: once
cdr3_aa: CASRLLGQGDSNEKLFF
cdr3_nt: TGTGCCAGCAGGCTACTGGGACAGGGGGATTCTAATGAAAAACTGTTTTTT

d_call: TRBD2
j_call: TRBJ2-3
v_call: TRBV9
clone_size: NA
cdr3_aa: CASSARLLAGGSTDTQYF
cdr3_nt: TGTGCCAGCAGCGCCCGACTATTAGCGGGAGGGAGCACAGATACGCAGTATTTT